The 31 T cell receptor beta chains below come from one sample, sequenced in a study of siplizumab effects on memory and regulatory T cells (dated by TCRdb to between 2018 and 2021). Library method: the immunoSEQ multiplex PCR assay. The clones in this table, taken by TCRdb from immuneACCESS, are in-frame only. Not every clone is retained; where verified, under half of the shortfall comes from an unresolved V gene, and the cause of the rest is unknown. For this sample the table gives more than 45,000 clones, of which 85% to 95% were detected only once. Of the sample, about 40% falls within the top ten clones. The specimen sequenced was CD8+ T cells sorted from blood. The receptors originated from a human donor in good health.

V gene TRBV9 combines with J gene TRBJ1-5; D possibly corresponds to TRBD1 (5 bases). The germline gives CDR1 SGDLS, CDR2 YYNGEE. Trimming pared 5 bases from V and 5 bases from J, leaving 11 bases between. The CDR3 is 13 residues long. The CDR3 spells CASSQGGDQPQHF. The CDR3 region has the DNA TGTGCCAGCAGTCAGGGTGGCGATCAGCCCCAGCATTTT.

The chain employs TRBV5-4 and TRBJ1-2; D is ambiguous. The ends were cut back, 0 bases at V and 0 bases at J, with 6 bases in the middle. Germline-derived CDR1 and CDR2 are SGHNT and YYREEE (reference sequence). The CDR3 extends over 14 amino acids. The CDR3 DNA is TGTGCCAGCAGCTTGGTGGCCGCTAACTATGGCTACACCTTC. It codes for CASSLVAANYGYTF.

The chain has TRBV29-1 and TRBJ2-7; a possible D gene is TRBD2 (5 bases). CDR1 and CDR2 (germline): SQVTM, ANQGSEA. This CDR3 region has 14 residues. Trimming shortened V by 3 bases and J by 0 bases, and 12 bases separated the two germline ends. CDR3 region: CSVDGTEGSYEQYF. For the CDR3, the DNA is TGCAGCGTTGATGGCACCGAGGGCTCCTACGAGCAGTACTTC.

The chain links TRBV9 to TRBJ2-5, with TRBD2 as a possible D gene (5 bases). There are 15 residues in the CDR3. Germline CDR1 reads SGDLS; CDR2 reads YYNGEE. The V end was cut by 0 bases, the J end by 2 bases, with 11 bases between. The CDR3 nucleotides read TGTGCCAGCAGCGTAGAGGGAGCTGGGCAAGAGACCCAGTACTTC. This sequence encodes CASSVEGAGQETQYF. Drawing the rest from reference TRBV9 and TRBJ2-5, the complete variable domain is DSGVTQTPKHLITATGQRVTLRCSPRSGDLSVYWYQQSLDQGLQFLIQYYNGEERAKGNILERFSAQQFPDLHSELNLSSLELGDSALYFCASSVEGAGQETQYFGPGTRLLVL.

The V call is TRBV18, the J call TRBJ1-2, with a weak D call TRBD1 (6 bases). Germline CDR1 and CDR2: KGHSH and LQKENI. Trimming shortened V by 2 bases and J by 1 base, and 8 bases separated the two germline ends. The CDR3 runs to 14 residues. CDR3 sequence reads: CASSPTDSNYGYTF. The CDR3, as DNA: TGTGCCAGCTCACCAACGGACAGTAACTATGGCTACACCTTC.

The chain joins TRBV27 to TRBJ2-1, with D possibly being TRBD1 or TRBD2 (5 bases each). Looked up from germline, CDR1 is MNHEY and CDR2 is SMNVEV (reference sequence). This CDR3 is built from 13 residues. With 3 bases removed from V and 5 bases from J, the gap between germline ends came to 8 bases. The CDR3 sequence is CASSLGTNNEQFF. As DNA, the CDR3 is TGTGCCAGCAGTTTGGGGACCAACAATGAGCAGTTCTTC.

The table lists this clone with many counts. CDR3 nucleotide sequence: TGTGCCAGCAGCGCCCAGGGGAATAGCAATCAGCCCCAGCATTTT. Translating it yields CASSAQGNSNQPQHF. This sequence joins TRBV9 and TRBJ1-5; TRBD1 is a possible D gene (6 bases). The CDR3 totals 15 residues. V lost 3 bases, J lost 0 bases, and 10 bases lay in between. Germline V CDR1 and CDR2: SGDLS, YYNGEE.

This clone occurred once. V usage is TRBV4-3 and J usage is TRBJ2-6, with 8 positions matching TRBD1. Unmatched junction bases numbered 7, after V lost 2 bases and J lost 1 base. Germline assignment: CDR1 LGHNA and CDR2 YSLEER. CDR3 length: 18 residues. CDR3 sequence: CASSQRTGSYSGANVLTF. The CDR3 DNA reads TGCGCCAGCAGCCAACGGACAGGGTCTTATTCTGGGGCCAACGTCCTGACTTTC.

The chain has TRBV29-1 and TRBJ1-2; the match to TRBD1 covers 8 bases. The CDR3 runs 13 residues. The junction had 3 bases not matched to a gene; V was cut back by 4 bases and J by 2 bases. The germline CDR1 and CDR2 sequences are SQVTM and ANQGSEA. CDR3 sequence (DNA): TGCAGCGTTGCCGGGACAGGCAACTATGGCTACACCTTC. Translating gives CSVAGTGNYGYTF.

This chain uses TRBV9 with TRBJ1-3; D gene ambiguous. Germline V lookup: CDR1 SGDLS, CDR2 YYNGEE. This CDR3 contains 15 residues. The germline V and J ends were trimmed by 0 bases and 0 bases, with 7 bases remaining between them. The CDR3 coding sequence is TGTGCCAGCAGCGTAGAAGGAGGCTCTGGAAACACCATATATTTT. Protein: CASSVEGGSGNTIYF.

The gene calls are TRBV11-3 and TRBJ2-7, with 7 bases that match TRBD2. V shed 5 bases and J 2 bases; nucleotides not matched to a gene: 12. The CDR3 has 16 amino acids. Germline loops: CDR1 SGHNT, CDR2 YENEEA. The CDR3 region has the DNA TGTGCCAGCAGCCGGAATCGGCGGGGGTGGACCTACGAGCAGTACTTC. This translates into CASSRNRRGWTYEQYF.

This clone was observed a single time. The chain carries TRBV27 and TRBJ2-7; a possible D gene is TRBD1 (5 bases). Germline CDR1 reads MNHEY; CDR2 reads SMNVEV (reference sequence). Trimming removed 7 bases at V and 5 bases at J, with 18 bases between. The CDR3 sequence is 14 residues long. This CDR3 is CASTKQGFFDEQYF. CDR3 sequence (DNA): TGTGCCAGCACCAAGCAGGGTTTTTTCGACGAGCAGTACTTC.

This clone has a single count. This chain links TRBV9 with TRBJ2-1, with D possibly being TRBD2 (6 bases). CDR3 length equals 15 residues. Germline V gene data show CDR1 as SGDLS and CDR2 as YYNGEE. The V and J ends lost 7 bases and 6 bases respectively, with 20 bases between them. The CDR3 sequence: CASSEGSGILNEQFF. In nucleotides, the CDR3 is TGTGCCAGCTCGGAGGGTTCAGGGATACTCAATGAGCAGTTCTTC.

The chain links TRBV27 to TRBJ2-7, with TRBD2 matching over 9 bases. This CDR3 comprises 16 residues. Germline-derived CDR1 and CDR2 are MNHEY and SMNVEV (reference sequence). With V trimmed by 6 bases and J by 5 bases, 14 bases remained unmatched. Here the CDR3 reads CASRPLSAGGSHEQYF. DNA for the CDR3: TGTGCCAGCAGACCCCTGTCAGCGGGGGGAAGCCACGAGCAGTACTTC.

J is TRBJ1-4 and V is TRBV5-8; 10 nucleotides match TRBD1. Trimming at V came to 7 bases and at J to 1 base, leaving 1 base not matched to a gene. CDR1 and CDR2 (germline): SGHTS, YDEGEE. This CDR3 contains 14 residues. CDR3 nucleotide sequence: TGTGCCAGCGGGACAGGGGTAACTAATGAAAAACTGTTTTTT. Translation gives CASGTGVTNEKLFF. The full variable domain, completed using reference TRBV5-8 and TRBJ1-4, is EAGVTQSPTHLIKTRGQQATLRCSPISGHTSVYWYQQALGLGLQFLLWYDEGEERNRGNFPPRFSGRQFPNYSSELNVNALELEDSALYLCASGTGVTNEKLFFGSGTQLSVL.

The CDR3 reads CASSAAGGLSSGANVLTF. The CDR3 DNA reads as TGTGCCAGCAGCGCAGCGGGCGGGTTAAGCTCTGGGGCCAACGTCCTGACTTTC. This chain joins TRBV9 and TRBJ2-6; tentatively, D is TRBD2 (6 bases). CDR3 length equals 18 residues. Germline V lookup: CDR1 SGDLS, CDR2 YYNGEE. The V end was cut by 3 bases, the J end by 0 bases, with 16 bases between.

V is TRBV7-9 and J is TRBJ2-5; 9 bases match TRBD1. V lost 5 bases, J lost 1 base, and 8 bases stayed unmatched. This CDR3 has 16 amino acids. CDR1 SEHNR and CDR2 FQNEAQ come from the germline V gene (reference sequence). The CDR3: CASSPRTGDAQETQYF. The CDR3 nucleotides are TGTGCCAGCAGCCCCAGGACAGGGGATGCCCAAGAGACCCAGTACTTC.

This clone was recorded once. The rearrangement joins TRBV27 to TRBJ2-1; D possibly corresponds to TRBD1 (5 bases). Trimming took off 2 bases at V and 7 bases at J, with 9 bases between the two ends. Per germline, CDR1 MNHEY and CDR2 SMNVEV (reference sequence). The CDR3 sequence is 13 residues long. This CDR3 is CASSLQGRNEQFF. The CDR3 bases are TGTGCCAGCAGTTTACAGGGAAGGAATGAGCAGTTCTTC.

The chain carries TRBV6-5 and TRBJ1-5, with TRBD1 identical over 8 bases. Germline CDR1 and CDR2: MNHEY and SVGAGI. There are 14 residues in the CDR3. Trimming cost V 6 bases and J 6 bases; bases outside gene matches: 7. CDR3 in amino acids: CASSLDRVAQPQHF. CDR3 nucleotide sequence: TGTGCCAGCAGCCTGGACAGGGTGGCTCAGCCCCAGCATTTT.

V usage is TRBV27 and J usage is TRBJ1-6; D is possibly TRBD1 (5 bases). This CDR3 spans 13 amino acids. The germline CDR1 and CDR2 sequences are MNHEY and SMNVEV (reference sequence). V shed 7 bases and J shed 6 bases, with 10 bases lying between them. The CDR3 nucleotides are TGTGCCAGCATGAATGGGGCTAATTCACCCCTCCACTTT. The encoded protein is CASMNGANSPLHF.

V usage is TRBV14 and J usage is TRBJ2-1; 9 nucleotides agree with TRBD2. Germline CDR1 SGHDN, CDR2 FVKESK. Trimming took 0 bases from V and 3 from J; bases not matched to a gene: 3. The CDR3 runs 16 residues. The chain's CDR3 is CASSQDRTSDYNEQFF. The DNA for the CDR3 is TGTGCCAGCAGCCAAGATCGGACTAGCGACTACAATGAGCAGTTCTTC.

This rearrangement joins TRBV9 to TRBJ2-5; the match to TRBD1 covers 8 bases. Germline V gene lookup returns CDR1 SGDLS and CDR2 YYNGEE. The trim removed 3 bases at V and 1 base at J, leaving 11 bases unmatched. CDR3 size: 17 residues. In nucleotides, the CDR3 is TGTGCCAGCAGCGGAGGACGACAGGGGTCCCTCCAAGAGACCCAGTACTTC. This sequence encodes CASSGGRQGSLQETQYF. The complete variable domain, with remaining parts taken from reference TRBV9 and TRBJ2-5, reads DSGVTQTPKHLITATGQRVTLRCSPRSGDLSVYWYQQSLDQGLQFLIQYYNGEERAKGNILERFSAQQFPDLHSELNLSSLELGDSALYFCASSGGRQGSLQETQYFGPGTRLLVL.

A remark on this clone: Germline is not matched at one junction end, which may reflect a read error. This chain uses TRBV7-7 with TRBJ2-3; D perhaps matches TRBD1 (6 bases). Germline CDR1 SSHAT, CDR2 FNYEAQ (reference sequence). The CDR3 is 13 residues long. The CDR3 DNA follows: TGTGCTAGCAGCTGGACAGACACAGATACGCAGTATTTT. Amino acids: CASSWTDTDTQYF. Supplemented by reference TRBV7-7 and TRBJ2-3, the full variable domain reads GAGVSQSPRYKVTKRGQDVTLRCDPISSHATLYWYQQALGQGPEFLTYFNYEAQPDKSGLPSDRFSAERPEGSISTLTIQRTEQRDSAMYRCASSWTDTDTQYFGPGTRLTVL.

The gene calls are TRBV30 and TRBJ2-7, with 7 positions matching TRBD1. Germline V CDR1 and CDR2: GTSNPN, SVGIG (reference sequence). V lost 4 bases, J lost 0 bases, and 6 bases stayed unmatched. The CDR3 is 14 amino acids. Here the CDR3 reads CAWTSGTVSYEQYF. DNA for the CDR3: TGTGCCTGGACTTCCGGGACAGTCTCCTACGAGCAGTACTTC.

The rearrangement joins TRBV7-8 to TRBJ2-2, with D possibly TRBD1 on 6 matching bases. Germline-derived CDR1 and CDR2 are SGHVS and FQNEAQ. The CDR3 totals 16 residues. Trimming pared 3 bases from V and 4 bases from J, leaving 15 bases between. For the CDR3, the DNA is TGTGCCAGCAGCTTGGGTCGAGGGGGAACCACCGGGGAGCTGTTTTTT. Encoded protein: CASSLGRGGTTGELFF. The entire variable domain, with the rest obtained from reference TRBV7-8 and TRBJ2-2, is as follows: GAGVSQSPRYKVAKRGQDVALRCDPISGHVSLFWYQQALGQGPEFLTYFQNEAQLDKSGLPSDRFFAERPEGSVSTLKIQRTQQEDSAVYLCASSLGRGGTTGELFFGEGSRLTVL.

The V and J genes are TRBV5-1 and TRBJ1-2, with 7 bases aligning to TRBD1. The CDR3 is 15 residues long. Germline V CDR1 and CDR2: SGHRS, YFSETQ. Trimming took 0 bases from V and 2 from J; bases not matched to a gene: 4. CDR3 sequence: CASSLAPQGNYGYTF. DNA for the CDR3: TGCGCCAGCAGCTTGGCCCCACAGGGGAACTATGGCTACACCTTC.

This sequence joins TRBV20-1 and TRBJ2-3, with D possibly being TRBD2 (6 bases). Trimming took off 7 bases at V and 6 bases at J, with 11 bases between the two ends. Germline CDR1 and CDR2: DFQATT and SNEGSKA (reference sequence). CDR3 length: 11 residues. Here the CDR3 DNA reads TGCAGTGGCCGACTAGTTGATACGCAGTATTTT. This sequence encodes CSGRLVDTQYF.

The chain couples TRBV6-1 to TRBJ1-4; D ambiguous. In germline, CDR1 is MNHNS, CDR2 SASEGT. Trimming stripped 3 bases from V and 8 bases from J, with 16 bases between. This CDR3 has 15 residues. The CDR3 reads CASSDVVPIDEKLFF. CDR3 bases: TGTGCCAGCAGTGATGTGGTCCCTATCGACGAAAAACTGTTTTTT.

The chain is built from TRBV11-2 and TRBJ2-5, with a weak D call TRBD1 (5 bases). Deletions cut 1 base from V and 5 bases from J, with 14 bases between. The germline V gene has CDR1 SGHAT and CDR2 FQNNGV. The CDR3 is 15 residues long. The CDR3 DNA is TGTGCCAGCAGCTTAGTCGGAGTCCCAGGGGAGACCCAGTACTTC. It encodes CASSLVGVPGETQYF.

This CDR3 reads CATSRGHNEQFF. In DNA form, the CDR3 reads TGTGCCACCAGCAGAGGCCACAATGAGCAGTTCTTC. The V call is TRBV15, the J call TRBJ2-1, with D unclear. V lost 1 base to trimming and J lost 5 bases, with 3 bases between them. This CDR3 has 12 residues. Germline-derived CDR1 and CDR2 are LNHNV and YYDKDF (reference sequence).

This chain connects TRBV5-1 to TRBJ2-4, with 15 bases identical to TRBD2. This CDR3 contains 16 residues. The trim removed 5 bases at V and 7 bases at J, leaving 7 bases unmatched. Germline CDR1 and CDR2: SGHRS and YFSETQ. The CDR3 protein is CASSFGLAGGGNIQYF. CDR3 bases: TGCGCCAGCAGTTTCGGACTAGCGGGAGGGGGGAACATTCAGTACTTC.